This TCR beta chain appears in the sequencing data of a study of blood T cell repertoires in COVID-19. Whole-study context: Italy, Spain and the United States were the sources of the convalescent and acute COVID-19 samples. PBMCs, B-cell-depleted T cells, or T cells provided the cDNA or gDNA that made up the material.

Germline CDR1 reads KGHSH; CDR2 reads LQKENI. The length of the CDR3 is 14 residues. V gave up 3 bases and J gave up 4 bases, with 13 bases separating them. Per the original data handling: Amplification of reference gene primers was used by the study to estimate nucleated cell counts. The assay was immunoSEQ multiplex PCR, and TCRdb's table has in-frame clones only and misses some. V, J and clone size derive from that table, while D and trimming were established from the DNA sequence. The data show about 100,000 clones, around four fifths seen once. The rearrangement links TRBV18 to TRBJ2-7; D is possibly TRBD2 (6 bases). The sample taken for sequencing was peripheral blood. This TCR came from a man in his forties or fifties with active or convalescent COVID-19. CDR3 coding DNA: TGTGCCAGCTCACCTTCCGGGACTTCATACGAGCAGTACTTC. This sequence encodes CASSPSGTSYEQYF.